This T cell receptor beta chain was recorded in a study of blood T cell repertoires in COVID-19. The method was immunoSEQ multiplex PCR; TCRdb's version includes in-frame clones alone and lacks a portion of them. This sample yields approximately 210,000 clones, of which less than 90% are seen a single time; around 21% belongs to the top ten. This CDR3 has 14 residues. Germline assignment: CDR1 SGHRS and CDR2 YFSETQ. Trimming left V 5 bases short and J 3 bases short, with 11 bases between. The chain carries TRBV5-1 and TRBJ1-4; tentative D call: TRBD1 (6 bases). Sequencing was done on a sample of peripheral blood. This clonotype originated in a human donor in a cohort sampled during active COVID-19. CDR3 DNA: TGCGCCAGCAGTACAGGGCTTGCTAATGAAAAACTGTTTTTT. It codes for CASSTGLANEKLFF.